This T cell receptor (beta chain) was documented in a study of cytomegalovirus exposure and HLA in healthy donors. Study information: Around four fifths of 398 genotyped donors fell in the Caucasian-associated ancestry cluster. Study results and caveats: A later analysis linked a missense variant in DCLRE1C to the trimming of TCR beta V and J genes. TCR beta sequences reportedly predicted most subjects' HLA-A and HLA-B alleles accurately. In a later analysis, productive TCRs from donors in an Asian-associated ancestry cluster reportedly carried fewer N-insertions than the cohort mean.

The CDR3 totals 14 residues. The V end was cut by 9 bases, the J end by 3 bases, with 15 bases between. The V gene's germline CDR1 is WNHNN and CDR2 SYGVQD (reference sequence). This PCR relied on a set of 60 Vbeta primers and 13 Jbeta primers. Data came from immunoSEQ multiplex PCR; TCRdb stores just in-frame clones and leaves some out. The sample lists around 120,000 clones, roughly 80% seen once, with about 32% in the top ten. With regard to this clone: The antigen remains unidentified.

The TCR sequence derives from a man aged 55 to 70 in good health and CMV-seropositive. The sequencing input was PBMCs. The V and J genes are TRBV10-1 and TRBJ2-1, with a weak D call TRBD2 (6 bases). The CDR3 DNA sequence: TGCGCCAGTTGCTGTAGCGGAAACTACAATGAGCAGTTCTTC. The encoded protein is CASCCSGNYNEQFF.